This passage covers 9 T cell receptor beta chains from one sample sequenced in a study of CD8 T cells in Susac syndrome. The RNA input was roughly 0.45 to 1 ug, and it was reverse transcribed with random hexamers. TCRdb re-analysed the immunoSEQ multiplex PCR reads in MiXCR, keeping a single row per CDR3 protein. The sample yields under 200,000 distinct CDR3 sequences, about 91% seen once. Material for sequencing was CD4+ T cells from PBMCs. Receptor source: a human donor with Susac syndrome.

The V call is TRBV5-4, the J call TRBJ2-1; 10 nucleotides match TRBD2. CDR3 length: 17 amino acids. J lost 7 bases, V lost 1 base, and 11 bases had no gene match. The germline CDR1 and CDR2 sequences are SGHNT and YYREEE (reference sequence). The CDR3 bases are TGTGCCAGCAGCTTGTACTCGGCTAGCGGGAGTATAAATGAGCAGTTCTTC. This sequence encodes CASSLYSASGSINEQFF.

The V gene is TRBV11-2, the J gene TRBJ2-7; 10 positions match TRBD1. From germline, CDR1 is SGHAT and CDR2 FQNNGV. The CDR3 length is 14 residues. V shed 4 bases, J shed 4 bases, and the junction held 4 bases outside the gene matches. CDR3 sequence (DNA): TGTGCCAGCAGCTGGGACAGGGGTGTTTACGAGCAGTACTTC. Translated, it gives CASSWDRGVYEQYF.

V gene TRBV3-1 combines with J gene TRBJ2-5; D might be TRBD2 (6 bases). V shed 0 bases and J shed 4 bases, with 12 bases lying between them. Germline V gene sequence: CDR1 LGHDT, CDR2 YNNKEL (reference sequence). The CDR3 sequence is 15 residues long. The CDR3 DNA follows: TGTGCCAGCAGCCAAGACCGGGGCGGGGTAGAGACCCAGTACTTC. Its translation: CASSQDRGGVETQYF.

The chain links TRBV6-1 to TRBJ2-1, with D possibly TRBD1 on 7 matching bases. The V gene lost 5 bases and the J gene lost 0 bases, with 11 bases spanning the gap. Per germline, CDR1 MNHNS and CDR2 SASEGT. The length of the CDR3 is 15 residues. DNA for the CDR3: TGTGCCAGCAGTCCCCAGGGGGGCTCCTACAATGAGCAGTTCTTC. Amino acid sequence: CASSPQGGSYNEQFF.

The V and J genes are TRBV27 and TRBJ2-6, with 10 bases lining up with TRBD1. Losses at the gene ends were 3 bases for V and 13 bases for J; bases not matched to a gene: 9. CDR3 length: 15 amino acids. Germline V gene lookup returns CDR1 MNHEY and CDR2 SMNVEV (reference sequence). The CDR3 is CASSFRWTGGLVLTF. The CDR3 region has the DNA TGTGCCAGCAGTTTCCGTTGGACAGGGGGGCTGGTCCTGACTTTC.

The genes are TRBV7-2 and TRBJ2-7; 7 nucleotides agree with TRBD2. V gave up 0 bases and J gave up 3 bases; unmatched junction bases: 2. The CDR3 spans 14 residues. From germline, CDR1 is SGHTA and CDR2 FQGNSA. In DNA form, the CDR3 reads TGTGCCAGCAGCTTAGCCGGGGGGATCTACGAGCAGTACTTC. Encoded protein: CASSLAGGIYEQYF.

This rearrangement joins TRBV2 to TRBJ2-7, with D uncertain. Germline assignment: CDR1 SNHLY and CDR2 FYNNEI. The CDR3 consists of 12 residues. Trimming cost V 4 bases and J 4 bases, with 8 bases left between them. CDR3 region: CASSVSSYEQYF. As DNA, the CDR3 is TGTGCCAGCAGTGTCAGCTCGTACGAGCAGTACTTC.

The chain couples TRBV9 to TRBJ2-1; 7 bases agree with TRBD1. This CDR3 spans 16 amino acids. Germline values: CDR1 SGDLS, CDR2 YYNGEE. The ends lost 1 base at V and 5 bases at J; junction bases unmatched: 9. The CDR3 coding sequence is TGTGCCAGCAGCGTAATATCAGGACAGGCGGACAATGAGCAGTTCTTC. It encodes CASSVISGQADNEQFF. Complete variable domain (other parts from reference TRBV9 and TRBJ2-1): DSGVTQTPKHLITATGQRVTLRCSPRSGDLSVYWYQQSLDQGLQFLIQYYNGEERAKGNILERFSAQQFPDLHSELNLSSLELGDSALYFCASSVISGQADNEQFFGPGTRLTVL.

The rearrangement uses TRBV10-3 and TRBJ2-7; D is unresolved. The V gene lost 0 bases and the J gene lost 6 bases, with 9 bases spanning the gap. The CDR3 contains 13 residues. Germline CDR1 ENHRY, CDR2 SYGVKD. CDR3 loop: CAISESGPSEQYF. CDR3 coding DNA: TGTGCCATCAGTGAGTCAGGCCCATCCGAGCAGTACTTC.